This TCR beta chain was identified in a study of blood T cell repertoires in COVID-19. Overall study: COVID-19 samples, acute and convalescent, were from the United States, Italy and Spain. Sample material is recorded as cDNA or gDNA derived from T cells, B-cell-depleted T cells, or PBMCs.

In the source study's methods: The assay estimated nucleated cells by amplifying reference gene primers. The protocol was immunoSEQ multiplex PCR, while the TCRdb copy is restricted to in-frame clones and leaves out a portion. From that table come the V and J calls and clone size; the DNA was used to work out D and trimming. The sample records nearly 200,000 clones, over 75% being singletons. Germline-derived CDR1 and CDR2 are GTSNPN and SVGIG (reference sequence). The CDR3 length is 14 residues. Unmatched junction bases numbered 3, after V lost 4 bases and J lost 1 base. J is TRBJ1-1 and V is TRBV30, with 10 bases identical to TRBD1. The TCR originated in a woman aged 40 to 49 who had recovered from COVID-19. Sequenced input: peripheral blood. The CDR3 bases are TGTGCCTGGACCCGGGACAGGGGGAACACTGAAGCTTTCTTT. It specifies CAWTRDRGNTEAFF.